A selection of T cell receptor beta chains follows, all from one sample in a study of blood T cell repertoires in COVID-19. The method was immunoSEQ multiplex PCR; TCRdb's version includes in-frame clones alone and lacks a portion of them. The sample lists 80,000 to 100,000 clones, around 79% seen once, with about 15% in the top ten. Sequences were obtained from peripheral blood. The receptors were gathered from a human donor in a cohort sampled during active COVID-19. The CDR3 runs from the conserved cysteine through the conserved F or W. The D gene is left open where the match is weak. Clone sizes are given selectively: once, few, many, or a class where the clone is expanded.

>TRBJ2-3|TRBD2|NA|TRBV7-9
TGTGCCAGCAGCGAAGCGGGGGAAGGCACAGATACGCAGTATTTT
CASSEAGEGTDTQYF
>TRBJ1-4|TRBD1|medium-sized|TRBV4-1
TGCGCCAGCAGCCACACCCGGACCGACAGGGGGCAGGGGGCTGAAAAACTGTTTTTT
CASSHTRTDRGQGAEKLFF
>TRBJ1-6|NA|NA|TRBV27
TGTGCCAGCAGTTTCAGGATTGGGTCATCTTCACCCCTCCACTTT
CASSFRIGSSSPLHF
>TRBJ2-7|TRBD2|NA|TRBV28
TGTGCCAGCAGTTCCGCAATAGCGGGGAGCCTGGACGAGCAGTACTTC
CASSSAIAGSLDEQYF
>TRBJ1-6|TRBD1|NA|TRBV6-6
TGTGCCACCCAGGGGGGCTCCTATAATTCACCCCTCCACTTT
CATQGGSYNSPLHF
>TRBJ2-3|TRBD2|NA|TRBV6-4
TGTGCCAGCAGTGTAGCGGGAGGCCAGGATACGCAGTATTTT
CASSVAGGQDTQYF
>TRBJ2-5|TRBD1|NA|TRBV7-2
TGTGCCAGCAGCTTCACAGGGGGCGAGACCCAGTACTTC
CASSFTGGETQYF
>TRBJ2-1|TRBD1|NA|TRBV15
TGTGCCACCAGCAGTAGGGACAGGGGGCGCGGATCCTACAATGAGCAGTTCTTC
CATSSRDRGRGSYNEQFF
>TRBJ2-4|NA|NA|TRBV7-9
TGTGCCAGCAGCTTGGGGCCTATTCAGTACTTC
CASSLGPIQYF
>TRBJ2-3|NA|NA|TRBV27
TGTGCCAGCACCCTAGACAGGTCAGGAGATACGCAGTATTTT
CASTLDRSGDTQYF
>TRBJ2-7|NA|NA|TRBV27
TGTGCCAGCAGCAGAGGACAGTACTACGAGCAGTACTTC
CASSRGQYYEQYF
>TRBJ2-2|NA|NA|TRBV7-2
TGTGCCAGCAGCTTAGGGGCGGGGAGGACCGGGGAGCTGTTTTTT
CASSLGAGRTGELFF
>TRBJ2-3|TRBD2|NA|TRBV27
TGTGCCAGCGGACCGGGACTAGCGGGGGCCGTAGTTACAGATACGCAGTATTTT
CASGPGLAGAVVTDTQYF
>TRBJ2-1|NA|NA|TRBV5-4
TGTGCCAGCAGCTTGGTCGGAGGTCCCCTCTGGGAGCAGTTCTTC
CASSLVGGPLWEQFF
>TRBJ1-1|TRBD1|NA|TRBV5-1
TGCGCCAGCAGCGACAGGGGAGACACTGAAGCTTTCTTT
CASSDRGDTEAFF
>TRBJ1-2|NA|NA|TRBV11-2
TGTGCCAGCAGCTTAGGGGGCCACCTCTATGGCTACACCTTC
CASSLGGHLYGYTF
>TRBJ1-4|NA|NA|TRBV6-6
TGTGCCAGCAGCGACGCAGAGGCAACTAATGAAAAACTGTTTTTT
CASSDAEATNEKLFF
>TRBJ1-5|NA|few|TRBV19
TGTGCCAGTTGGCAGGGTATGGGAAATCAGCCCCAGCATTTT
CASWQGMGNQPQHF
>TRBJ1-1|NA|NA|TRBV29-1
TGCAGCGTCGAACAGGGACTAATGAACACTGAAGCTTTCTTT
CSVEQGLMNTEAFF
>TRBJ1-2|NA|NA|TRBV9
TGTGCCAGCAGCGTAGACGCCGGGGCAGGGGTGGGCTACACCTTC
CASSVDAGAGVGYTF
>TRBJ2-3|NA|once|TRBV24-1
TGTGCCACCAGTGAGCTACAGGGATCCTCTAGCACAGATACGCAGTATTTT
CATSELQGSSSTDTQYF
>TRBJ1-1|NA|NA|TRBV21-1
TGTGCCGGCCCCCAGGGGATCAACACTGAAGCTTTCTTT
CAGPQGINTEAFF
>TRBJ2-3|TRBD1|once|TRBV6-5
TGTGCCAGCAGTTATCGGGACAGAACAGATACGCAGTATTTT
CASSYRDRTDTQYF
>TRBJ2-5|TRBD1|NA|TRBV29-1
TGCAGCGTTGGCCCCGGACAGGGAGGAGAGACCCAGTACTTC
CSVGPGQGGETQYF
>TRBJ1-1|TRBD1|NA|TRBV7-9
TGTGCCAGCAGCCTTACAAGGGGGCTAGGAACTGAAGCTTTCTTT
CASSLTRGLGTEAFF
>TRBJ1-4|NA|once|TRBV5-6
TGTGCCAGCAGCTTGGAACAGACAACTAATGAAAAACTGTTTTTT
CASSLEQTTNEKLFF
>TRBJ2-7|NA|NA|TRBV28
TGTGCCAGCAGTGACAGGAAGAAGCAGTACTTC
CASSDRKKQYF
>TRBJ1-4|NA|NA|TRBV15
TGTGCCACCAGCAGAGATCGGCCCCCGGGTGAAAAACTGTTTTTT
CATSRDRPPGEKLFF
>TRBJ2-3|NA|NA|TRBV11-3
TGTGCCAGCAGCTTTAGGTCGGGGGACTTGGCAGATACGCAGTATTTT
CASSFRSGDLADTQYF
>TRBJ2-1|NA|NA|TRBV2
TGTGCCAGCAGTGATGGCGGGGGCTGGAATAATGAGCAGTTCTTC
CASSDGGGWNNEQFF
>TRBJ2-3|TRBD2|once|TRBV6-5
TGTGCCAGCAAGTTTGCGGGGGCAGATACGCAGTATTTT
CASKFAGADTQYF
>TRBJ2-5|NA|NA|TRBV7-2
TGTGCCAGCAGCACCGGTTATAGAGAGACCCAGTACTTC
CASSTGYRETQYF
>TRBJ1-2|NA|NA|TRBV10-3
TGTGCCATCAGTGAGTCGGGCATAAACTATGGCTACACCTTC
CAISESGINYGYTF
>TRBJ2-5|TRBD2|NA|TRBV4-1
TGCGCCAGCAGCCAACGGGGGACTATGGAGACCCAGTACTTC
CASSQRGTMETQYF
>TRBJ2-7|NA|many|TRBV6-5
TGTGCCAGCAGTAATACGGACGGGAGCTCCTACGAGCAGTACTTC
CASSNTDGSSYEQYF
>TRBJ2-4|NA|NA|TRBV27
TGTGCCAGCAGTGACCTACAGGGACTACAAAACATTCAGTACTTC
CASSDLQGLQNIQYF